Listed below are T cell receptor beta chains from one sample, sequenced in a study of T cell changes during pregnancy in multiple sclerosis. Sequencing was performed with immunoSEQ multiplex PCR; in TCRdb, only in-frame clones are kept and a portion is missing. There are under 40,000 clones in the sample; about 90% occur only once, and roughly 29% lies in the top ten. This sample comprised CD8+ T cells from peripheral blood mononuclear cells, obtained before pregnancy. These receptors came from a female donor with multiple sclerosis, enrolled in a pregnancy study. The CDR3 runs from the conserved cysteine through the conserved F or W. D genes are given only for firm matches. Clone size appears in some rows only: once, few, many, or a class for an expanded clone.

CDR3nt	CDR3aa	abundance	j_gene	v_gene	d_gene
TGTGCCAGCAGCGCGGCAGGGCGGTCAGAGACCCAGTACTTC	CASSAAGRSETQYF	-	TRBJ2-5	TRBV9	-
TGTGCCAGCAGCGTAGGGGGCAGGTCAACAGATACGCAGTATTTT	CASSVGGRSTDTQYF	-	TRBJ2-3	TRBV9	-
TGTGCCAGCAGAGACGGGGGGCGTCGGGATTCACCCCTCCACTTT	CASRDGGRRDSPLHF	-	TRBJ1-6	TRBV7-9	-
TGCAGCGTTGAAGGGGGGGACCTCCAAGAGACCCAGTACTTC	CSVEGGDLQETQYF	-	TRBJ2-5	TRBV29-1	-
TGTGCCAGCAGACCTCGACAGGACTCTAACTATGGCTACACCTTC	CASRPRQDSNYGYTF	-	TRBJ1-2	TRBV6-5	-
TGTGCCAGCAGTTACTCGAAAGCCGGGTATGAAGCTTTCTTT	CASSYSKAGYEAFF	-	TRBJ1-1	TRBV6-5	-
TGTGCCAGCAGCGCGGACAGGGGAGCTGGAAACACCATATATTTT	CASSADRGAGNTIYF	-	TRBJ1-3	TRBV9	TRBD1
TGTGCCTGGAGTGTACTAGCGGGAAAGGGGGAGCTGTTTTTT	CAWSVLAGKGELFF	-	TRBJ2-2	TRBV30	TRBD2
TGTGCCAGCAGCTTGGTGGGGCTAGCGGAATTCTACGAGCAGTACTTC	CASSLVGLAEFYEQYF	-	TRBJ2-7	TRBV5-6	TRBD2
TGTGCCAGCAGTGGTTTCTGGGGAGGCGGGGGCCAAGAGACCCAGTACTTC	CASSGFWGGGGQETQYF	once	TRBJ2-5	TRBV28	TRBD2